This T cell receptor beta chain came from a study of T cell responses to AZD1222 COVID-19 vaccine. Overall study findings and caveats: Donor demographics were predominantly white British with a female majority; clonal diversity may be underestimated.

This table comes from immunoSEQ multiplex PCR, and its TCRdb copy is limited to in-frame clones, with some not included. The repertoire holds around 99,000 clones, with around 90% as singletons. About this clone: The antigen remains undetermined.

The trim removed 4 bases at V and 5 bases at J, leaving 7 bases unmatched. This CDR3 is 15 amino acids long. V gene TRBV5-3 combines with J gene TRBJ1-5; TRBD1 matches 9 bases. TRBV5-3 falls under the ORF class, with uncertain function. This receptor was obtained from an adult in good health. The sequenced sample was peripheral blood, obtained on day 0 of AZD1222 vaccination. The chain's CDR3 is CARSQGDREYQPQHF. The CDR3 DNA reads as TGTGCCAGAAGCCAAGGGGACAGGGAGTATCAGCCCCAGCATTTT.